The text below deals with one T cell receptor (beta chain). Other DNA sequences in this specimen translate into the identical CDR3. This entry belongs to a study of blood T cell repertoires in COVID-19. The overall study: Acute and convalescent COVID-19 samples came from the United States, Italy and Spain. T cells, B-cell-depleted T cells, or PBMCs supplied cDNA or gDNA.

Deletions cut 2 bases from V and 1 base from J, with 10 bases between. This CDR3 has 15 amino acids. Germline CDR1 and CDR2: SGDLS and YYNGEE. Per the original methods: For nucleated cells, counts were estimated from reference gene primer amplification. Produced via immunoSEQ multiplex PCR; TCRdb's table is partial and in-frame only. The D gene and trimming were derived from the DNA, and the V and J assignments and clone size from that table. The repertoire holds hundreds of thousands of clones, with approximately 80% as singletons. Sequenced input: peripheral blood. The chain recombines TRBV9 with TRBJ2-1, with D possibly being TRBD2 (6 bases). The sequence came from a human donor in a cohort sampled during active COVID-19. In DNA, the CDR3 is TGTGCCAGCAGCGTTGTGGCGGGATCCTACAATGAGCAGTTCTTC. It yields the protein CASSVVAGSYNEQFF.